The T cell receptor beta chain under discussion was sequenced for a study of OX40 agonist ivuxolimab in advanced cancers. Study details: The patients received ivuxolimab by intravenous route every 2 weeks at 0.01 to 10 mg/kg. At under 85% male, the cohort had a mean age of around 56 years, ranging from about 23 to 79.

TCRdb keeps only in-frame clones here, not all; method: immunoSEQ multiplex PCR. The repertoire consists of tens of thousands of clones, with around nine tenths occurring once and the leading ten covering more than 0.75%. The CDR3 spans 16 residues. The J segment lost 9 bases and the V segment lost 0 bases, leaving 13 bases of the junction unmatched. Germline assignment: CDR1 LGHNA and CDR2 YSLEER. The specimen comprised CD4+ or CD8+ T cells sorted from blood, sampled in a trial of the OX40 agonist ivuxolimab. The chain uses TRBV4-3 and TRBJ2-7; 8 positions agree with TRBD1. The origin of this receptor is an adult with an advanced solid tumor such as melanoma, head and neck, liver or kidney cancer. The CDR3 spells CASSQEGNRGSGGQYF. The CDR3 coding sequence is TGCGCCAGCAGCCAAGAAGGGAACAGGGGGAGTGGAGGGCAGTACTTC.